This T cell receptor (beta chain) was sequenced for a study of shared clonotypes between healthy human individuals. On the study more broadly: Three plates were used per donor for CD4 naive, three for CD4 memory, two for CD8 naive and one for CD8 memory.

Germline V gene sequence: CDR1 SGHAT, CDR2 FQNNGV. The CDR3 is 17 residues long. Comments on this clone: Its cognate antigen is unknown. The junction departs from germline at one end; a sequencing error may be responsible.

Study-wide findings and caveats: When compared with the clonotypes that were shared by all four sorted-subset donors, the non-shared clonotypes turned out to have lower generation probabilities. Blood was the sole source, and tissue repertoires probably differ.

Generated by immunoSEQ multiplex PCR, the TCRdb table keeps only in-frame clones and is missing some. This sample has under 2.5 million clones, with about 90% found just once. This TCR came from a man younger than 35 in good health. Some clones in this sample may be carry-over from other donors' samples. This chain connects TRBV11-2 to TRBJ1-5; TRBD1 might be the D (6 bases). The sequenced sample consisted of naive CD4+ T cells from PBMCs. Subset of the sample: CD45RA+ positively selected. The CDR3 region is CASRLPSYTGLGQPQHF. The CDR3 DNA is TGTGCCAGCCGCTTGCCTTCTTACACAGGGCTAGGGCAGCCCCAGCATTTT.